The subject of this entry is one T cell receptor beta chain. The data belong to a study of control samples from healthy donors and cancer patients. Repertoires were generated with immunoSEQ multiplex PCR, while TCRdb's copy carries only in-frame clones and drops some. The sample consists of 85,000 to 95,000 clones, about nine tenths of them appearing once. The receptor's source is a woman between 65 and 79 years old in good health. The sample was blood.

The CDR3 DNA reads as TGTGCCAGCGGGGAGGATATAGGTGGAAACACCATATATTTT. This encodes CASGEDIGGNTIYF. The chain couples TRBV6-5 to TRBJ1-3; D gene uncertain. This CDR3 spans 14 amino acids. Germline V gene sequence: CDR1 MNHEY, CDR2 SVGAGI. V was trimmed by 8 bases and J by 3 bases, leaving 14 bases between them.